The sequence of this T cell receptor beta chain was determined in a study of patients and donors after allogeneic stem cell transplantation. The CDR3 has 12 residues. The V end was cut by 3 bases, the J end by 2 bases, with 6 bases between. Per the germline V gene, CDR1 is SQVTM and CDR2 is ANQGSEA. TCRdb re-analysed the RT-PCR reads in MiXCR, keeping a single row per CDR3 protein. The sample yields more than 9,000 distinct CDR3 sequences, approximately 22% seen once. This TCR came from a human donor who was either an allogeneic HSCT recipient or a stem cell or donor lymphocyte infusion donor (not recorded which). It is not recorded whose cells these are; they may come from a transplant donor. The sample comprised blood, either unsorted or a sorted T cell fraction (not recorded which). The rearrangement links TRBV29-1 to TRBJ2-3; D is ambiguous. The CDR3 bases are TGCAGCGTTGATTATGTCACAGATACGCAGTATTTT. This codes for CSVDYVTDTQYF.